The 32 T cell receptor beta chains below were found in one sample sequenced in a study of T cell responses to AZD1222 COVID-19 vaccine. Clones were sequenced by immunoSEQ multiplex PCR, and TCRdb holds only the in-frame ones, with some missing. The sample comprises some 170,000 clones, approximately 88% of which are singletons, and roughly 4% rests with the top ten. This sample comprised peripheral blood, obtained 28 days after the second AZD1222 dose. The receptor set was obtained from an adult who received the AZD1222 COVID-19 vaccine.

This clone was seen only a few times. The chain links TRBV6-1 to TRBJ1-2; D gene unclear. From germline, CDR1 is MNHNS and CDR2 SASEGT. Trimming shortened V by 1 base and J by 3 bases, and 12 bases separated the two germline ends. There are 15 residues in the CDR3. The CDR3 bases are TGTGCCAGCAGTGAAGGGGTCGGAACATACTATGGCTACACCTTC. Its protein is CASSEGVGTYYGYTF.

This chain joins TRBV9 and TRBJ1-6; D remains ambiguous. This CDR3 has 12 residues. Germline CDR1 SGDLS, CDR2 YYNGEE. The ends were cut back, 4 bases at V and 5 bases at J, with 4 bases in the middle. DNA for the CDR3: TGTGCCAGCAGCTTTGATAATTCACCCCTCCACTTT. Protein: CASSFDNSPLHF.

This chain uses TRBV6-6 with TRBJ1-2; TRBD1 matches at 9 bases. Germline V gives CDR1 MNHNY, CDR2 SVGAGI (reference sequence). Trimming at V came to 6 bases and at J to 2 bases, leaving 4 bases not matched to a gene. The CDR3 spans 14 residues. In nucleotides, the CDR3 is TGTGCCAGCAGCTTTGGACAGGGGAACTATGGCTACACCTTC. Translation gives CASSFGQGNYGYTF.

The V call is TRBV7-2, the J call TRBJ2-7; tentatively, D is TRBD1 (5 bases). This CDR3 is built from 15 residues. Germline V gives CDR1 SGHTA, CDR2 FQGNSA. Trimming removed 5 bases at V and 0 bases at J, with 14 bases between. Written as DNA, the CDR3 is TGTGCCAGCAGCCCTCGACAGCGTACCTCCTACGAGCAGTACTTC. It specifies CASSPRQRTSYEQYF.

The chain joins TRBV7-9 to TRBJ2-3; 15 bases align to TRBD2. The CDR3 is made up of 17 amino acids. V was pared by 1 base and J by 2 bases, with 1 base of the junction left unmatched. Germline V gives CDR1 SEHNR, CDR2 FQNEAQ (reference sequence). In DNA form, the CDR3 reads TGTGCCAGCAGCTTAGGGACTAGCGGGGGGGCCACAGATACGCAGTATTTT. Translation: CASSLGTSGGATDTQYF.

The chain employs TRBV27 and TRBJ1-6; D unresolved. Trimming cost V 5 bases and J 0 bases, with 11 bases left between them. From germline, CDR1 is MNHEY and CDR2 SMNVEV (reference sequence). The CDR3 sequence is 16 residues long. The CDR3 protein is CASSRVLNSYNSPLHF. The CDR3 DNA follows: TGTGCCAGCAGTCGGGTCCTTAACTCCTATAATTCACCCCTCCACTTT.

The chain employs TRBV12-3 or TRBV12-4 and TRBJ1-1, with D possibly matching TRBD1 (6 bases). The CDR3 has 13 amino acids. Trimming stripped 6 bases from V and 1 base from J, with 9 bases between. CDR3 amino acids: CASSPGQNTEAFF. The CDR3 DNA follows: TGTGCCAGCAGCCCGGGACAGAACACTGAAGCTTTCTTT.

The rearrangement links TRBV29-1 to TRBJ1-2; 9 nucleotides align to TRBD1. The CDR3 runs to 13 residues. The germline V gene has CDR1 SQVTM and CDR2 ANQGSEA. J gave up 4 bases and V 6 bases, and 6 bases lay outside the gene matches. The CDR3 reads CSVGQGFGYGYTF. The CDR3 nucleotides are TGCAGCGTAGGACAGGGGTTCGGCTATGGCTACACCTTC.

V and J are TRBV7-9 and TRBJ2-7; 11 bases line up with TRBD2. Germline values: CDR1 SEHNR, CDR2 FQNEAQ (reference sequence). J lost 4 bases, V lost 8 bases, and 4 bases had no gene match. The CDR3 is 13 amino acids. The CDR3 loop reads CASGLAGRYEQYF. DNA for the CDR3: TGTGCCAGCGGACTAGCGGGTAGGTACGAGCAGTACTTC.

The table lists this clone with a count of one. V is TRBV13 and J is TRBJ1-2; D might be TRBD1 (6 bases). Trimming pared 7 bases from V and 2 bases from J, leaving 11 bases between. Germline-derived CDR1 and CDR2 are PRHDT and FYEKMQ (reference sequence). The CDR3 is 13 amino acids. CDR3 DNA sequence: TGTGCCAGCACCTTTACAGGGAACTATGGCTACACCTTC. Translation gives CASTFTGNYGYTF.

The chain carries TRBV7-9 and TRBJ1-2; a possible D gene is TRBD1 (5 bases). V lost 1 base and J lost 3, with 21 bases in between. The CDR3 length is 18 residues. Looked up from germline, CDR1 is SEHNR and CDR2 is FQNEAQ (reference sequence). CDR3 DNA sequence: TGTGCCAGCAGCTTAGGGGTTCAGGGAAGCCCCTATGACTATGGCTACACCTTC. Translation: CASSLGVQGSPYDYGYTF.

The chain couples TRBV29-1 to TRBJ1-2, with D possibly matching TRBD1 (5 bases). Germline lookup yields CDR1 SQVTM and CDR2 ANQGSEA. This CDR3 has 12 residues. The V gene lost 7 bases and the J gene lost 2 bases, with 11 bases spanning the gap. The CDR3 loop reads CSAVWGNYGYTF. CDR3 in DNA: TGCAGCGCTGTATGGGGCAACTATGGCTACACCTTC.

This chain joins TRBV6-5 and TRBJ1-5, with D possibly being TRBD1 (5 bases). The CDR3 is 14 residues long. Trimming took off 6 bases at V and 3 bases at J, with 12 bases between the two ends. The germline CDR1 and CDR2 sequences are MNHEY and SVGAGI. The CDR3 loop reads CASSTTVHNQPQHF. CDR3 bases: TGTGCCAGCAGCACGACAGTACACAATCAGCCCCAGCATTTT.

The V and J genes are TRBV12-3 or TRBV12-4 and TRBJ1-6, with D perhaps matching TRBD1 (6 bases). Trimming took 6 bases from V and 9 from J, leaving 12 bases between them. This CDR3 region has 13 residues. The CDR3 nucleotides are TGTGCCAGCAGCGTCGGGGGCTCTTCACCCCTCCACTTT. Its protein is CASSVGGSSPLHF.

V gene TRBV7-6 combines with J gene TRBJ2-6; no clear D. The germline CDR1 and CDR2 sequences are SGHVS and FNYEAQ. V was shortened by 0 bases and J by 4 bases, with 7 bases between the two germline ends. This CDR3 is built from 15 residues. The DNA of the CDR3 is TGTGCCAGCAGCTTAGCAGGGCCCGGGGCCAACGTCCTGACTTTC. It yields the protein CASSLAGPGANVLTF.

The chain is built from TRBV23-1 and TRBJ1-6; D is possibly TRBD1 (6 bases). TRBV23-1 is marked as an open reading frame, function uncertain. The CDR3 length is 16 residues. V was clipped by 5 bases and J by 5 bases, with 16 bases between them. This chain's CDR3 is CASSAPSTGHNSPLHF. For the CDR3, the DNA is TGCGCCAGCAGTGCGCCCTCGACAGGCCATAATTCACCCCTCCACTTT.

The chain has TRBV6-5 and TRBJ1-1, with D perhaps TRBD1 (6 bases). The CDR3 contains 14 residues. Per the germline V gene, CDR1 is MNHEY and CDR2 is SVGAGI. Trimming removed 2 bases from V and 1 base from J, with 8 bases in between. The CDR3 nucleotides are TGTGCCAGCAGTTACCAGGGGACGAACACTGAAGCTTTCTTT. The encoded protein is CASSYQGTNTEAFF.

The sample holds one count of this clone. The chain recombines TRBV3-1 (or the pseudogene TRBV3-2) with TRBJ1-2; weak D call: TRBD1 (5 bases). Trimming shortened V by 3 bases and J by 2 bases, and 13 bases separated the two germline ends. The length of the CDR3 is 15 residues. Germline V gene data show CDR1 as LGHDT and CDR2 as YNNKEL (reference sequence). The CDR3 region is CASSHLRDRNYGYTF. For the CDR3, the DNA is TGTGCCAGCAGCCATCTCCGGGACCGCAACTATGGCTACACCTTC.

The J gene is TRBJ1-4, the V gene TRBV5-1; D remains ambiguous. The V gene's germline CDR1 is SGHRS and CDR2 YFSETQ. The CDR3 loop spans 17 amino acids. V lost 3 bases, J lost 0 bases, and 15 bases lay in between. This chain's CDR3 is CASSWTPSTATNEKLFF. In nucleotides, the CDR3 is TGCGCCAGCAGCTGGACCCCCTCAACCGCAACTAATGAAAAACTGTTTTTT. Based on the CDR3 plus reference TRBV5-1 and TRBJ1-4, the full variable domain is KAGVTQTPRYLIKTRGQQVTLSCSPISGHRSVSWYQQTPGQGLQFLFEYFSETQRNKGNFPGRFSGRQFSNSRSEMNVSTLELGDSALYLCASSWTPSTATNEKLFFGSGTQLSVL.

This clone was seen more than once but under ten times. The chain couples TRBV3-1 (or the pseudogene TRBV3-2) to TRBJ1-1, with 7 bases aligning to TRBD1. V lost 1 base to trimming and J lost 0 bases; unmatched junction nucleotides: 8. CDR1 is LGHDT, CDR2 YNNKEL, per germline (reference sequence). CDR3 length: 17 residues. This chain's CDR3 is CASSQVGTAFMNTEAFF. The CDR3 DNA reads as TGTGCCAGCAGCCAAGTCGGGACAGCCTTCATGAACACTGAAGCTTTCTTT.

Comment on this clone: The sample contains more than one DNA sequence encoding this CDR3. V usage is TRBV12-3 or TRBV12-4 and J usage is TRBJ1-1; D is perhaps TRBD1 (5 bases). The CDR3 is made up of 13 amino acids. V was cut by 6 bases and J by 1 base, with 9 bases left in between. CDR3 coding DNA: TGTGCCAGCAGCTTGACAGAGAACACTGAAGCTTTCTTT. Protein product: CASSLTENTEAFF.

The rearrangement links TRBV7-2 to TRBJ2-5; 7 bases map to TRBD2. Germline lookup yields CDR1 SGHTA and CDR2 FQGNSA. The CDR3 has 15 amino acids. V lost 6 bases to trimming and J lost 1 base; unmatched junction nucleotides: 8. CDR3 residues: CASRRGAGFQETQYF. The CDR3 DNA reads TGTGCCAGCAGGCGGGGAGCGGGGTTCCAAGAGACCCAGTACTTC.

The chain carries TRBV10-3 and TRBJ1-2; TRBD1 agrees at 9 bases. J gave up 7 bases and V 4 bases, and 10 bases lay outside the gene matches. Per germline, CDR1 ENHRY and CDR2 SYGVKD. CDR3 length: 15 amino acids. The CDR3 nucleotides are TGTGCCATCAGTGTTCGGGACAGGGATTTATCTGGCTACACCTTC. This gives the protein CAISVRDRDLSGYTF.

The CDR3 region has the DNA TGCGCCAGCAGCTTGCCGGCGAACACCGGGGAGCTGTTTTTT. This translates into CASSLPANTGELFF. The J gene is TRBJ2-2, the V gene TRBV5-1; no definite D call. Germline V gives CDR1 SGHRS, CDR2 YFSETQ. The V end was cut by 1 base, the J end by 0 bases, with 4 bases between. The CDR3 is 14 amino acids.

The chain combines TRBV6-1 with TRBJ2-2; TRBD2 might be the D (5 bases). Trimming pared 3 bases from V and 4 bases from J, leaving 24 bases between. This CDR3 region has 19 residues. CDR1 is MNHNS and CDR2 is SASEGT in the germline V gene. CDR3 sequence (DNA): TGTGCCAGCAGTGACACCTTCCTACACGAGCGGTATGCCACCGGGGAGCTGTTTTTT. Translating it yields CASSDTFLHERYATGELFF.

This CDR3 reads CASTHGGLGHNEQFF. The CDR3 DNA reads as TGTGCCAGTACGCACGGGGGGCTAGGACACAATGAGCAGTTCTTC. This chain uses TRBV19 with TRBJ2-1, with D perhaps matching TRBD2 (7 bases). Trimming shortened V by 7 bases and J by 5 bases, and 18 bases separated the two germline ends. CDR3 length equals 15 residues. Germline V gene sequence: CDR1 LNHDA, CDR2 SQIVND (reference sequence).

This chain uses TRBV4-3 with TRBJ1-1; D is unresolved. Germline CDR1 is LGHNA and CDR2 is YSLEER. There are 14 residues in the CDR3. Trimming removed 0 bases from V and 3 bases from J, with 8 bases in between. The CDR3 sequence is CASSQEAGDTEAFF. The CDR3 nucleotides read TGCGCCAGCAGCCAAGAAGCCGGGGACACTGAAGCTTTCTTT.

This chain connects TRBV2 to TRBJ2-3; D is uncertain. V gave up 10 bases and J gave up 8 bases, with 13 bases separating them. In germline, CDR1 is SNHLY, CDR2 FYNNEI. This CDR3 has 11 amino acids. This CDR3 is CATQIIGTQYF. DNA of the CDR3: TGTGCCACACAGATAATCGGTACGCAGTATTTT.

The chain uses TRBV19 and TRBJ2-3, with D hard to call. This CDR3 has 14 residues. Germline lookup yields CDR1 LNHDA and CDR2 SQIVND (reference sequence). With 6 bases removed from V and 2 bases from J, the gap between germline ends came to 12 bases. This CDR3 is CASSPRATTDTQYF. The CDR3 region has the DNA TGTGCCAGTAGCCCTCGGGCAACCACAGATACGCAGTATTTT.

This clone was seen a single time. The gene calls are TRBV7-9 and TRBJ2-5; D uncertain. V was shortened by 1 base and J by 1 base, with 4 bases between the two germline ends. CDR3 size: 13 residues. CDR1 SEHNR and CDR2 FQNEAQ come from the germline V gene (reference sequence). The DNA of the CDR3 is TGTGCCAGCAGCTTAGGCCTCCAAGAGACCCAGTACTTC. It is translated as CASSLGLQETQYF.

This chain joins TRBV2 and TRBJ1-2; D is uncertain. The V end was cut by 0 bases, the J end by 13 bases, with 9 bases between. The CDR3 sequence is 11 residues long. The germline gives CDR1 SNHLY, CDR2 FYNNEI. The CDR3 loop is CASSEAVGLTF. The CDR3 DNA is TGTGCCAGCAGTGAAGCGGTTGGCCTCACCTTC.

CDR3 in DNA: TGTGCCAGCGGACAGGGTTCCCAGCATTTT. This sequence encodes CASGQGSQHF. The chain combines TRBV19 with TRBJ1-5, with 8 bases matching TRBD1. The V and J ends lost 9 bases and 11 bases, in that order; junction bases with no gene match: 3. The CDR3 covers 10 residues. The germline V gene has CDR1 LNHDA and CDR2 SQIVND (reference sequence).